These 13 T cell receptor beta chains share one sample of origin, sequenced in a study of shared clonotypes between healthy human individuals. The data were produced by immunoSEQ multiplex PCR, yet TCRdb's version contains in-frame clones alone and is incomplete. This sample has over 2 million clones, with 80% to 95% found just once. The sequencing input was naive CD4+ T cells from PBMCs. Subset in this sample: CD45RA+ positively selected. The source is a man aged 18 to 30 in good health. Some clones in this sample may be carry-over from other donors' samples.

This rearrangement joins TRBV9 to TRBJ2-1, with D unclear. The V gene's germline CDR1 is SGDLS and CDR2 YYNGEE. CDR3 size: 15 residues. The ends were cut back, 2 bases at V and 0 bases at J, with 9 bases in the middle. CDR3 coding DNA: TGTGCCAGCAGCGTCTCCGGGCACTCCTACAATGAGCAGTTCTTC. Protein product: CASSVSGHSYNEQFF. Full variable domain (rest looked up from reference TRBV9 and TRBJ2-1): DSGVTQTPKHLITATGQRVTLRCSPRSGDLSVYWYQQSLDQGLQFLIQYYNGEERAKGNILERFSAQQFPDLHSELNLSSLELGDSALYFCASSVSGHSYNEQFFGPGTRLTVL.

V is TRBV15 and J is TRBJ2-1, with 8 bases identical to TRBD2. The CDR3 runs 16 residues. The V gene's germline CDR1 is LNHNV and CDR2 YYDKDF (reference sequence). Trimming removed 1 base from V and 1 base from J; junction bases left unmatched: 3. The CDR3 DNA is TGTGCCACCAGCAGAGTCGCGGGAGGATCCTACAATGAGCAGTTCTTC. Encoded protein: CATSRVAGGSYNEQFF. Supplemented by reference TRBV15 and TRBJ2-1, the full variable domain reads DAMVIQNPRYQVTQFGKPVTLSCSQTLNHNVMYWYQQKSSQAPKLLFHYYDKDFNNEADTPDNFQSRRPNTSFCFLDIRSPGLGDTAMYLCATSRVAGGSYNEQFFGPGTRLTVL.

The chain joins TRBV6-6 to TRBJ1-1; D might be TRBD1 (6 bases). Germline CDR1 is MNHNY and CDR2 is SVGAGI (reference sequence). CDR3 length: 12 amino acids. V dropped 2 bases and J dropped 9 bases, with 10 bases sitting between them. The CDR3 nucleotides are TGTGCCAGCAGTTACGAACAGGGCCAAGCTTTCTTT. Residues: CASSYEQGQAFF.

V usage is TRBV4-2 and J usage is TRBJ2-3; 10 bases agree with TRBD2. In germline, CDR1 is LGHNA, CDR2 YNFKEQ. The CDR3 spans 21 residues. V shed 0 bases and J 0 bases; nucleotides not matched to a gene: 15. In nucleotides, the CDR3 is TGTGCCAGCAGCCAAGAAGCGGTGCTAGCGGGAGAGCATACTAGCACAGATACGCAGTATTTT. Translated: CASSQEAVLAGEHTSTDTQYF.

The chain links TRBV5-1 to TRBJ1-2; tentatively, D is TRBD1 (6 bases). The CDR3 is made up of 13 amino acids. The germline V gene encodes CDR1 SGHRS and CDR2 YFSETQ. Trimming took off 4 bases at V and 6 bases at J, with 13 bases between the two ends. This CDR3 is CASSTTRTDGYTF. DNA for the CDR3: TGCGCCAGCAGCACAACGAGGACAGATGGCTACACCTTC.

The CDR3, as DNA: TGTGCCACCGAGATCCGGGCGAACACTGAAGCTTTCTTT. The encoded protein is CATEIRANTEAFF. The V call is TRBV11-1, the J call TRBJ1-1; D unclear. The germline V gene encodes CDR1 SGHAT and CDR2 FQDESV (reference sequence). V was cut by 10 bases and J by 1 base, with 13 bases left in between. The CDR3 contains 13 residues.

This clone was seen only once. This chain uses TRBV7-2 with TRBJ2-1; tentatively, D is TRBD2 (6 bases). The CDR3 runs 16 residues. The germline V gene has CDR1 SGHTA and CDR2 FQGNSA. Trimming took 4 bases from V and 0 from J, leaving 13 bases between them. CDR3 nucleotides: TGTGCCAGCAGCTCTAGACTAGGAGGCTCCTACAATGAGCAGTTCTTC. Protein sequence: CASSSRLGGSYNEQFF.

The chain uses TRBV30 and TRBJ1-2; D is undetermined. V lost 0 bases, J lost 6 bases, and 11 bases lay in between. CDR3 length: 13 residues. Germline V CDR1 and CDR2: GTSNPN, SVGIG (reference sequence). CDR3 bases: TGTGCCTGGAGTGTAGGCCTTACGGATGGCTACACCTTC. The encoded protein is CAWSVGLTDGYTF.

The gene calls are TRBV18 and TRBJ1-1, with D hard to call. V was clipped by 3 bases and J by 4 bases, with 9 bases between them. Germline V gene lookup returns CDR1 KGHSH and CDR2 LQKENI. This CDR3 spans 13 amino acids. Written as DNA, the CDR3 is TGTGCCAGCTCACCCGTCGGACGCACTGAAGCTTTCTTT. The encoded protein is CASSPVGRTEAFF.

V gene TRBV7-2 combines with J gene TRBJ2-1; 16 bases fit TRBD2. The length of the CDR3 is 18 residues. V lost 6 bases, J lost 0 bases, and 5 bases stayed unmatched. Germline V lookup: CDR1 SGHTA, CDR2 FQGNSA. CDR3 region: CASRPGLAGGGSYNEQFF. The DNA for the CDR3 is TGTGCCAGCAGACCGGGACTAGCGGGAGGGGGCTCCTACAATGAGCAGTTCTTC. The full variable domain, its missing parts supplied by reference TRBV7-2 and TRBJ2-1, is GAGVSQSPSNKVTEKGKDVELRCDPISGHTALYWYRQSLGQGLEFLIYFQGNSAPDKSGLPSDRFSAERTGGSVSTLTIQRTQQEDSAVYLCASRPGLAGGGSYNEQFFGPGTRLTVL.

This chain uses TRBV6-5 with TRBJ2-1, with 9 bases matching TRBD2. The germline gives CDR1 MNHEY, CDR2 SVGAGI. The CDR3 sequence is 16 residues long. The junction had 13 bases not matched to a gene; V was cut back by 4 bases and J by 9 bases. The DNA of the CDR3 is TGTGCCAGCAGTTTAGCTAGCGGGGTCAGGGGGGGTGAGCAGTTCTTC. It is translated as CASSLASGVRGGEQFF.

The CDR3 here is CASSARAGNQPQHF. CDR3 nucleotides: TGTGCCAGCAGTGCCAGGGCAGGCAATCAGCCCCAGCATTTT. This sequence joins TRBV2 and TRBJ1-5; a possible D gene is TRBD1 (5 bases). V lost 4 bases to trimming and J lost 2 bases, with 9 bases between them. This CDR3 has 14 amino acids. Germline-derived CDR1 and CDR2 are SNHLY and FYNNEI.

The rearrangement uses TRBV9 and TRBJ2-1; 10 bases match TRBD1. Germline V gives CDR1 SGDLS, CDR2 YYNGEE. With 4 bases clipped from V and 7 bases from J, the junction kept 8 bases outside the gene matches. There are 15 residues in the CDR3. The CDR3 protein is CASSPRQGAGNEQFF. The CDR3 nucleotides read TGTGCCAGCAGCCCTCGACAGGGGGCGGGGAATGAGCAGTTCTTC.